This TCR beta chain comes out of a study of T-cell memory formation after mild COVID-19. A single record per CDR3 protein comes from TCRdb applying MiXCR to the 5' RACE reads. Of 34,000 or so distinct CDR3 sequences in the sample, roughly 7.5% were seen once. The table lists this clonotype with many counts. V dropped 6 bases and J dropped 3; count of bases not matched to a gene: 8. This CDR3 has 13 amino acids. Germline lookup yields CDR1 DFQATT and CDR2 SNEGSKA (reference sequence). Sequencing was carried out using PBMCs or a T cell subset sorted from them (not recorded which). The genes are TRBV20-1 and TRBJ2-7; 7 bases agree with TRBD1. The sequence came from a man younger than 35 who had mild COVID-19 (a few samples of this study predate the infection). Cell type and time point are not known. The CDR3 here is CSATRAGGYEQYF. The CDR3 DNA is TGCAGTGCCACTAGGGCAGGGGGCTACGAGCAGTACTTC.